Listed here are 31 T cell receptor beta chains from one sample, sequenced in a study of shared clonotypes between healthy human individuals (dated by TCRdb to about 2020). The protocol used for the library was the immunoSEQ multiplex PCR assay. What TCRdb holds here is the immuneACCESS table cut down to in-frame rearrangements. Part of the clones is not present; checked against another copy, under half of the missing clones reflect an unresolved V gene, and the others are unexplained. The sample table contains 750,000 to 1,000,000 clones; only one count was recorded for 90% to 95% of them. The top ten clones comprise more than 20% of the sample. CD8 naive samples were obtained by positive selection for CCR7 among CD45RO-negative cells, yielding a CD45RA+CCR7+ population from which TemRA cells were excluded. Input material: naive CD8+ T cells sorted from blood. According to the study, the label for this sample's cell subset or site signals: CD45RA+CCR7+. The origin of the receptors is a man aged 25-40 years in good health.

This chain links TRBV27 with TRBJ2-7, with 9 nucleotides matching TRBD2. J gave up 3 bases and V 3 bases, and 6 bases lay outside the gene matches. This CDR3 spans 15 amino acids. In germline, CDR1 is MNHEY, CDR2 SMNVEV (reference sequence). The CDR3 nucleotides are TGTGCCAGCAGTTTTCTGTCGACTAGCGGCTACGAGCAGTACTTC. Protein product: CASSFLSTSGYEQYF.

This chain joins TRBV18 and TRBJ2-2; 8 bases agree with TRBD2. The CDR3 loop spans 20 amino acids. Germline CDR1 KGHSH, CDR2 LQKENI. V shed 2 bases and J 0 bases; nucleotides not matched to a gene: 14. DNA for the CDR3: TGTGCCAGCTCACCATGGGAGGGGAGCAGCGGGAGACCGAACACCGGGGAGCTGTTTTTT. Protein: CASSPWEGSSGRPNTGELFF.

The V and J genes are TRBV29-1 and TRBJ1-2; 10 nucleotides agree with TRBD1. The CDR3 covers 15 residues. Germline V CDR1 and CDR2: SQVTM, ANQGSEA. V dropped 5 bases and J dropped 0; count of bases not matched to a gene: 6. CDR3 region: CSVPGQGPANYGYTF. The CDR3 DNA follows: TGCAGCGTTCCGGGACAGGGGCCAGCTAACTATGGCTACACCTTC. Using reference TRBV29-1 and TRBJ1-2 for the parts outside the CDR3, the full variable domain is SAVISQKPSRDICQRGTSLTIQCQVDSQVTMMFWYRQQPGQSLTLIATANQGSEATYESGFVIDKFPISRPNLTFSTLTVSNMSPEDSSIYLCSVPGQGPANYGYTFGSGTRLTVV.

The chain recombines TRBV10-3 with TRBJ2-7; TRBD1 matches at 9 bases. V trimming: 6 bases; J trimming: 3 bases; junction bases outside the gene matches: 12. CDR3 length: 16 amino acids. Germline-derived CDR1 and CDR2 are ENHRY and SYGVKD. CDR3 in amino acids: CAISQDPGQGFYEQYF. DNA for the CDR3: TGTGCCATCAGCCAGGATCCGGGACAGGGCTTCTACGAGCAGTACTTC.

J is TRBJ2-5 and V is TRBV10-2, with TRBD1 matching 10 bases. Trimming at V came to 0 bases and at J to 3 bases, leaving 7 bases not matched to a gene. CDR3 size: 17 residues. CDR1 is WSHSY and CDR2 is SAAADI in the germline V gene. The CDR3 nucleotides read TGCGCCAGCAGTGAGTCGGGGGGACAGGGGAGGGAAGAGACCCAGTACTTC. This translates into CASSESGGQGREETQYF.

The V call is TRBV13, the J call TRBJ2-7; the D gene could be TRBD1 or TRBD2 (6 bases each). Trimming pared 2 bases from V and 3 bases from J, leaving 14 bases between. The length of the CDR3 is 15 residues. Germline values: CDR1 PRHDT, CDR2 FYEKMQ (reference sequence). The CDR3 sequence: CASSLSSGAGYEQYF. CDR3 in DNA: TGTGCCAGCAGCTTATCCTCGGGGGCGGGCTACGAGCAGTACTTC. Full variable domain (missing parts from reference TRBV13 and TRBJ2-7): AAGVIQSPRHLIKEKRETATLKCYPIPRHDTVYWYQQGPGQDPQFLISFYEKMQSDKGSIPDRFSAQQFSDYHSELNMSSLELGDSALYFCASSLSSGAGYEQYFGPGTRLTVT.

The chain carries TRBV5-4 and TRBJ2-7; 8 nucleotides match TRBD2. The V gene end was trimmed by 2 bases and the J gene end by 2 bases; junction bases not matched to a gene: 3. The CDR3 totals 14 residues. The germline gives CDR1 SGHNT, CDR2 YYREEE (reference sequence). Here the CDR3 reads CASSFAGGPYEQYF. CDR3 sequence (DNA): TGTGCCAGCAGCTTCGCGGGAGGTCCCTACGAGCAGTACTTC.

The genes are TRBV7-8 and TRBJ2-2; 8 nucleotides match TRBD1. The CDR3 is 15 amino acids. Per germline, CDR1 SGHVS and CDR2 FQNEAQ. With V trimmed by 5 bases and J by 3 bases, 5 bases remained unmatched. The DNA for the CDR3 is TGTGCCAGCAGCCCTAGCAGGGGGCACACCGGGGAGCTGTTTTTT. Translation: CASSPSRGHTGELFF. Using reference TRBV7-8 and TRBJ2-2 for the parts outside the CDR3, the full variable domain is GAGVSQSPRYKVAKRGQDVALRCDPISGHVSLFWYQQALGQGPEFLTYFQNEAQLDKSGLPSDRFFAERPEGSVSTLKIQRTQQEDSAVYLCASSPSRGHTGELFFGEGSRLTVL.

V and J are TRBV7-8 and TRBJ2-1; a weak D match, TRBD1 (8 bases). The V end was cut by 5 bases, the J end by 9 bases, with 20 bases between. The CDR3 runs to 15 residues. The V gene's germline CDR1 is SGHVS and CDR2 FQNEAQ. CDR3 residues: CASSPTGGPGGEQFF. CDR3 nucleotides: TGTGCCAGCAGCCCCACAGGGGGTCCGGGGGGTGAGCAGTTCTTC.

The J gene is TRBJ2-7, the V gene TRBV27; TRBD1 matches 9 bases. This CDR3 is 16 amino acids long. V lost 2 bases and J lost 5; bases outside the gene matches: 10. Germline V gene sequence: CDR1 MNHEY, CDR2 SMNVEV (reference sequence). As DNA, the CDR3 is TGTGCCAGCAGTTTAACCCCCCACAGGGGGCCTCACGAGCAGTACTTC. Translated, it gives CASSLTPHRGPHEQYF.

This rearrangement joins TRBV6-1 to TRBJ1-1; D unclear. The CDR3 extends over 12 amino acids. Germline loops: CDR1 MNHNS, CDR2 SASEGT. The V gene lost 5 bases and the J gene lost 5 bases, with 9 bases spanning the gap. The CDR3 spells CASSPGRTEAFF. CDR3 in DNA: TGTGCCAGCAGTCCCGGTAGGACTGAAGCTTTCTTT.

The V and J genes are TRBV28 and TRBJ1-2; no definite D call. Trimming stripped 6 bases from V and 2 bases from J, with 13 bases between. Germline CDR1 is MDHEN and CDR2 is SYDVKM. The CDR3 has 14 amino acids. CDR3 residues: CASRILEENYGYTF. The CDR3, as DNA: TGTGCCAGCAGAATACTGGAGGAAAACTATGGCTACACCTTC.

The V and J genes are TRBV2 and TRBJ1-2; 7 bases are a match to TRBD1. After removal of 3 bases from V and 6 bases from J, the junction contained 10 bases not matched to a gene. Germline V gene sequence: CDR1 SNHLY, CDR2 FYNNEI. The CDR3 is 15 amino acids. The CDR3 region is CASSDRTGVRDGYTF. Written as DNA, the CDR3 is TGTGCCAGCAGTGACCGGACAGGAGTGAGGGATGGCTACACCTTC.

The chain links TRBV7-2 to TRBJ2-3, with D maybe TRBD1 (6 bases). The germline gives CDR1 SGHTA, CDR2 FQGNSA. This CDR3 is 17 amino acids long. Trimming pared 1 base from V and 3 bases from J, leaving 17 bases between. In DNA form, the CDR3 reads TGTGCCAGCAGCTTAGGGGATGGAGGACAGTTTACAGATACGCAGTATTTT. Translated: CASSLGDGGQFTDTQYF.

DNA of the CDR3: TGTGCCAGCAGCCCCCAACTAGCGGGAGGCGGCAATGAGCAGTTCTTC. Amino acid sequence: CASSPQLAGGGNEQFF. The chain joins TRBV13 to TRBJ2-1, with 12 bases identical to TRBD2. J lost 6 bases, V lost 5 bases, and 8 bases had no gene match. The CDR3 is made up of 16 amino acids. In germline, CDR1 is PRHDT, CDR2 FYEKMQ (reference sequence).

The V call is TRBV7-9, the J call TRBJ2-1, with a weak D call TRBD2 (6 bases). Germline assignment: CDR1 SEHNR and CDR2 FQNEAQ (reference sequence). This CDR3 region has 14 residues. Deletions cut 5 bases from V and 7 bases from J, with 15 bases between. CDR3 nucleotides: TGTGCCAGCAGCCTTGTCACTAGCACGAATGAGCAGTTCTTC. This codes for CASSLVTSTNEQFF. Full variable domain (missing parts from reference TRBV7-9 and TRBJ2-1): DTGVSQNPRHKITKRGQNVTFRCDPISEHNRLYWYRQTLGQGPEFLTYFQNEAQLEKSRLLSDRFSAERPKGSFSTLEIQRTEQGDSAMYLCASSLVTSTNEQFFGPGTRLTVL.

V and J are TRBV27 and TRBJ2-1, with D maybe TRBD1 (5 bases). The length of the CDR3 is 14 residues. V lost 3 bases to trimming and J lost 4 bases, with 10 bases between them. Germline V gene sequence: CDR1 MNHEY, CDR2 SMNVEV (reference sequence). The CDR3 sequence: CASSFLGAYNEQFF. In nucleotides, the CDR3 is TGTGCCAGCAGTTTCTTAGGGGCATACAATGAGCAGTTCTTC.

The chain combines TRBV13 with TRBJ2-3; 8 positions agree with TRBD2. This CDR3 is built from 15 residues. The germline gives CDR1 PRHDT, CDR2 FYEKMQ (reference sequence). J lost 1 base, V lost 0 bases, and 0 bases had no gene match. Here the CDR3 DNA reads TGTGCCAGCAGCTTAGGACTAGCGGGCACAGATACGCAGTATTTT. This translates into CASSLGLAGTDTQYF.

The V call is TRBV7-3, the J call TRBJ2-3; TRBD2 aligns across 11 bases. Germline CDR1 and CDR2: SGHTA and FQGTGA. The CDR3 consists of 16 residues. The ends lost 3 bases at V and 3 bases at J; junction bases unmatched: 5. This chain's CDR3 is CASSLAGLAETDTQYF. The CDR3 region has the DNA TGTGCCAGCAGCTTGGCGGGACTAGCGGAAACAGATACGCAGTATTTT.

V usage is TRBV7-9 and J usage is TRBJ2-1, with 15 bases aligning to TRBD2. Germline CDR1 SEHNR, CDR2 FQNEAQ (reference sequence). Losses at the gene ends were 0 bases for V and 9 bases for J; bases not matched to a gene: 3. The CDR3 has 16 residues. In DNA form, the CDR3 reads TGTGCCAGCAGCTTAGCAGGGACTAGCGGGAGGCCTGAGCAGTTCTTC. Encoded protein: CASSLAGTSGRPEQFF.

The chain is built from TRBV11-2 and TRBJ2-3, with 9 bases aligning to TRBD2. The germline V gene has CDR1 SGHAT and CDR2 FQNNGV. J was trimmed by 2 bases and V by 7 bases; bases with no gene match: 16. This CDR3 region has 18 residues. DNA of the CDR3: TGTGCCAGCATACCCGGGGGACTAGCTGAAAGCGTCACAGATACGCAGTATTTT. The encoded protein is CASIPGGLAESVTDTQYF.

This chain uses TRBV7-9 with TRBJ1-5; a possible D gene is TRBD1 (5 bases). V was pared by 4 bases and J by 7 bases, with 14 bases between. The germline CDR1 and CDR2 sequences are SEHNR and FQNEAQ (reference sequence). The CDR3 is 14 amino acids. The CDR3 loop is CASSSSDDRQPQHF. The DNA of the CDR3 is TGTGCCAGCAGCTCCTCCGATGACAGACAGCCCCAGCATTTT.

This clone was observed a single time. This chain uses TRBV13 with TRBJ2-1; possibly TRBD2 for D (6 bases). Germline assignment: CDR1 PRHDT and CDR2 FYEKMQ (reference sequence). With 2 bases removed from V and 7 bases from J, the gap between germline ends came to 15 bases. This CDR3 region has 15 residues. The CDR3 sequence is CASSLFGGAENEQFF. The CDR3 DNA is TGTGCCAGCAGCTTATTTGGCGGGGCGGAGAATGAGCAGTTCTTC.

This chain joins TRBV6-5 and TRBJ2-3; tentative D call: TRBD2 (6 bases). The germline V gene has CDR1 MNHEY and CDR2 SVGAGI. This CDR3 contains 16 residues. Trimming left V 0 bases short and J 3 bases short, with 13 bases between. The CDR3 DNA follows: TGTGCCAGCAGTTACTCGATAGGGGAGGTGACAGATACGCAGTATTTT. It specifies CASSYSIGEVTDTQYF.

The chain combines TRBV15 with TRBJ1-1; D unresolved. There are 14 residues in the CDR3. CDR1 is LNHNV and CDR2 is YYDKDF in the germline V gene (reference sequence). V lost 4 bases and J lost 1, with 10 bases in between. CDR3 residues: CATSTSDGNTEAFF. In DNA form, the CDR3 reads TGTGCCACCAGCACCTCGGACGGGAACACTGAAGCTTTCTTT.

A remark on this clone: Different DNA sequences within this sample yield the same CDR3. The chain joins TRBV28 to TRBJ2-2; no clear D. Trimming left V 1 base short and J 8 bases short, with 5 bases between. This CDR3 has 12 amino acids. CDR1 and CDR2 (germline): MDHEN, SYDVKM. CDR3 in amino acids: CASSLYGGELFF. For the CDR3, the DNA is TGTGCCAGCAGTTTATATGGGGGGGAGCTGTTTTTT. The complete variable domain, with remaining parts taken from reference TRBV28 and TRBJ2-2, reads DVKVTQSSRYLVKRTGEKVFLECVQDMDHENMFWYRQDPGLGLRLIYFSYDVKMKEKGDIPEGYSVSREKKERFSLILESASTNQTSMYLCASSLYGGELFFGEGSRLTVL.

This rearrangement joins TRBV19 to TRBJ2-7; D is unclear. The CDR3 covers 14 residues. CDR1 and CDR2 (germline): LNHDA, SQIVND (reference sequence). Trimming pared 3 bases from V and 3 bases from J, leaving 12 bases between. DNA for the CDR3: TGTGCCAGTAGTATCGGCCTAGGCGACTACGAGCAGTACTTC. Residues: CASSIGLGDYEQYF.

The rearrangement uses TRBV11-2 and TRBJ2-5, with 8 bases identical to TRBD2. Trimming removed 1 base from V and 5 bases from J; junction bases left unmatched: 6. Germline CDR1 SGHAT, CDR2 FQNNGV. The CDR3 contains 15 residues. In DNA, the CDR3 is TGTGCCAGCAGCTTAGTTCCCCGGGGGGGGGAGACCCAGTACTTC. It yields the protein CASSLVPRGGETQYF.

The chain couples TRBV5-6 to TRBJ2-7; TRBD1 matches at 8 bases. The V gene end was trimmed by 1 base and the J gene end by 3 bases; junction bases not matched to a gene: 3. The CDR3 is 14 amino acids. Germline values: CDR1 SGHDT, CDR2 YYEEEE. The CDR3 reads CASSLYRGFYEQYF. For the CDR3, the DNA is TGTGCCAGCAGCTTGTACAGGGGGTTCTACGAGCAGTACTTC.

This chain links TRBV28 with TRBJ1-1; TRBD1 aligns across 8 bases. CDR3 length: 16 amino acids. With 6 bases clipped from V and 0 bases from J, the junction kept 9 bases outside the gene matches. Germline CDR1 is MDHEN and CDR2 is SYDVKM. In DNA form, the CDR3 reads TGTGCCAGCAGGTCGAACAGGGGGGGACTGAACACTGAAGCTTTCTTT. Residues: CASRSNRGGLNTEAFF.

V usage is TRBV10-1 and J usage is TRBJ2-3, with D perhaps matching TRBD1 (6 bases). Trimming shortened V by 6 bases and J by 2 bases, and 12 bases separated the two germline ends. CDR3 size: 14 residues. Germline V gene lookup returns CDR1 WNHNN and CDR2 SYGVQD (reference sequence). The DNA of the CDR3 is TGCGCCAGCAGCTCTACAGGGCCCACAGATACGCAGTATTTT. This sequence encodes CASSSTGPTDTQYF.